The 13 T cell receptor beta chains in this list originate from one sample, sequenced in a study of cytomegalovirus exposure and HLA in healthy donors. Use of 60 Vbeta and 13 Jbeta primers characterized the PCR. Sequenced by immunoSEQ multiplex PCR; TCRdb stores in-frame clones only, minus some. Here the sample spans 100,000 to 150,000 clones, less than 80% being singletons. Material for sequencing was PBMCs. All receptors come from a man in his forties or fifties in good health and CMV-seropositive.

The chain uses TRBV5-1 and TRBJ2-2; a possible D gene is TRBD2 (5 bases). Germline V gene data show CDR1 as SGHRS and CDR2 as YFSETQ. The V gene lost 5 bases and the J gene lost 3 bases, with 14 bases spanning the gap. The CDR3 has 15 residues. CDR3 residues: CASRGGQEYTGELFF. The CDR3 region has the DNA TGCGCCAGCAGGGGCGGGCAGGAGTACACCGGGGAGCTGTTTTTT.

This clone came up a few times. This chain links TRBV29-1 with TRBJ2-1; the match to TRBD1 covers 10 bases. Unmatched junction bases numbered 10, after V lost 6 bases and J lost 5 bases. Germline V gene data show CDR1 as SQVTM and CDR2 as ANQGSEA. This CDR3 comprises 15 residues. CDR3 region: CSVASGTGADNEQFF. As DNA, the CDR3 is TGCAGCGTAGCCTCCGGGACAGGGGCGGACAATGAGCAGTTCTTC.

The chain carries TRBV7-9 and TRBJ1-2; D unresolved. Looked up from germline, CDR1 is SEHNR and CDR2 is FQNEAQ (reference sequence). The CDR3 runs to 15 residues. The germline V and J ends were trimmed by 4 bases and 2 bases, with 14 bases remaining between them. CDR3 sequence: CASSSSGRVNYGYTF. The CDR3 coding sequence is TGTGCCAGCAGCTCTAGTGGTCGGGTAAACTATGGCTACACCTTC. Full variable domain (rest looked up from reference TRBV7-9 and TRBJ1-2): DTGVSQNPRHKITKRGQNVTFRCDPISEHNRLYWYRQTLGQGPEFLTYFQNEAQLEKSRLLSDRFSAERPKGSFSTLEIQRTEQGDSAMYLCASSSSGRVNYGYTFGSGTRLTVV.

This clone has just one count. J is TRBJ2-7 and V is TRBV19, with a possible D match to TRBD1 (5 bases). The length of the CDR3 is 13 residues. Germline values: CDR1 LNHDA, CDR2 SQIVND (reference sequence). V lost 6 bases and J 5 bases, leaving 14 bases between the germline ends. CDR3 protein: CASSLKGPHEQYF. The CDR3, as DNA: TGTGCCAGTAGCCTCAAGGGGCCCCACGAGCAGTACTTC.

This clone was observed once. The chain joins TRBV5-1 to TRBJ2-1; the D is unclear. This CDR3 is built from 14 residues. With 4 bases removed from V and 3 bases from J, the gap between germline ends came to 11 bases. Germline CDR1 reads SGHRS; CDR2 reads YFSETQ. In DNA form, the CDR3 reads TGCGCCAGCAGCGTACAGCCCTTCTACAATGAGCAGTTCTTC. Translating gives CASSVQPFYNEQFF.

The genes are TRBV29-1 and TRBJ2-7, with 7 bases matching TRBD1. Germline V CDR1 and CDR2: SQVTM, ANQGSEA. This CDR3 is 11 amino acids long. The CDR3 protein is CSVRGSYEQYF. The CDR3 bases are TGCAGTGTCAGGGGGTCCTACGAGCAGTACTTC.

The chain is built from TRBV4-1 and TRBJ2-2, with TRBD1 as a possible D gene (6 bases). From germline, CDR1 is MGHRA and CDR2 YSYEKL. The V end lost 0 bases, the J end lost 6 bases, and 8 bases lay between the germline ends. The CDR3 has 14 residues. The CDR3 region is CASSQEWGPGELFF. CDR3 nucleotides: TGCGCCAGCAGCCAAGAGTGGGGGCCCGGGGAGCTGTTTTTT.

The CDR3, as DNA: TGTGCCAGCAGTTTCCAAGGGACAGAGGCCTACGAGCAGTACTTC. Its protein is CASSFQGTEAYEQYF. The rearrangement uses TRBV27 and TRBJ2-7, with TRBD1 matching over 7 bases. The CDR3 length is 15 residues. Germline V gene sequence: CDR1 MNHEY, CDR2 SMNVEV (reference sequence). V dropped 3 bases and J dropped 2; count of bases not matched to a gene: 7.

The chain links TRBV5-4 to TRBJ2-7; 16 bases are shared with TRBD2. V gave up 4 bases and J gave up 2 bases; unmatched junction bases: 3. The CDR3 has 16 residues. Germline V lookup: CDR1 SGHNT, CDR2 YYREEE (reference sequence). CDR3 DNA: TGTGCCAGCAGCCCGGGACTAGCGGGAGGGACCTACGAGCAGTACTTC. Translation gives CASSPGLAGGTYEQYF.

CDR3 residues: CASSVGGGGFTGELFF. DNA of the CDR3: TGTGCCAGCAGCGTAGGGGGAGGGGGGTTCACCGGGGAGCTGTTTTTT. The rearrangement uses TRBV9 and TRBJ2-2; D may be TRBD2 (7 bases). Trimming left V 0 bases short and J 4 bases short, with 13 bases between. The CDR3 runs 16 residues. Looked up from germline, CDR1 is SGDLS and CDR2 is YYNGEE.

The chain links TRBV9 to TRBJ1-6; D unclear. Germline CDR1 reads SGDLS; CDR2 reads YYNGEE. This CDR3 is built from 15 residues. The V gene lost 0 bases and the J gene lost 6 bases, with 10 bases spanning the gap. CDR3 nucleotide sequence: TGTGCCAGCAGCGTAGAAGGCGCGGGTAATTCACCCCTCCACTTT. This codes for CASSVEGAGNSPLHF.

This chain connects TRBV7-6 to TRBJ2-2; 15 positions agree with TRBD2. The CDR3 spans 18 residues. V was clipped by 4 bases and J by 5 bases; unmatched bases: 8. CDR1 SGHVS and CDR2 FNYEAQ come from the germline V gene. CDR3 region: CASSSRTSGGAYTGELFF. The DNA for the CDR3 is TGTGCCAGCAGCTCCCGGACTAGCGGGGGGGCCTATACCGGGGAGCTGTTTTTT.

The chain has TRBV25-1 and TRBJ2-6, with TRBD1 matching over 7 bases. The CDR3 spans 18 residues. V lost 5 bases, J lost 0 bases, and 10 bases stayed unmatched. Germline V gene sequence: CDR1 MGHDK, CDR2 SYGVNS. The CDR3 DNA reads as TGTGCCAGCAGTCTCTCGGGACAGTTATCCTCTGGGGCCAACGTCCTGACTTTC. This encodes CASSLSGQLSSGANVLTF.